This TCR beta chain was profiled in a study of blood T cell repertoires in COVID-19. Study in general: The samples span acute and convalescent COVID-19 from the United States, Italy and Spain.

The V and J ends lost 2 bases and 6 bases, in that order; junction bases with no gene match: 11. The CDR3 sequence is 17 residues long. Germline CDR1 MNHNS, CDR2 SASEGT. This clone was seen a single time. Original handling: Estimation of nucleated cell counts relied on the amplification of reference gene primers. This table comes from immunoSEQ multiplex PCR, and its TCRdb copy is limited to in-frame clones, with some not included. The V and J calls and the clone size are those of that table, but D and trimming were determined from the DNA. The sample records about 150,000 clones, around 86% being singletons.

The sample was peripheral blood. This TCR was sampled from a woman aged 55-69 years with active or convalescent COVID-19. The chain couples TRBV6-1 to TRBJ2-5; TRBD2 aligns across 11 bases. CDR3 DNA sequence: TGTGCCAGCAGTGAAAGAATCCTAGCGGGGGGAGGGAAGACCCAGTACTTC. It is translated as CASSERILAGGGKTQYF.